A single sample is the source of the 4 T cell receptor beta chains below, sequenced in a study of chemoradiotherapy in HPV16-positive cancers. Method: immunoSEQ multiplex PCR; TCRdb's copy keeps in-frame clones and lacks some. Here the sample spans 53,000 or so clones, around 90% being singletons. Sequencing was performed on blood, taken from a patient who underwent chemoradiotherapy. These receptors originate from a human donor with HPV-associated anogenital cancer.

V and J are TRBV18 and TRBJ1-3; 7 positions match TRBD1. Germline-derived CDR1 and CDR2 are KGHSH and LQKENI. V lost 6 bases, J lost 4 bases, and 9 bases stayed unmatched. This CDR3 region has 15 residues. CDR3 sequence reads: CASSRTGVPGNTIYF. DNA of the CDR3: TGTGCCAGCTCGCGCACAGGGGTACCGGGAAACACCATATATTTT. The full variable domain, completed using reference TRBV18 and TRBJ1-3, is NAGVMQNPRHLVRRRGQEARLRCSPMKGHSHVYWYRQLPEEGLKFMVYLQKENIIDESGMPKERFSAEFPKEGPSILRIQQVVRGDSAAYFCASSRTGVPGNTIYFGEGSWLTVV.

This chain joins TRBV2 and TRBJ1-5; unclear D gene. V gave up 6 bases and J gave up 0 bases, with 9 bases separating them. Germline V gene data show CDR1 as SNHLY and CDR2 as FYNNEI. This CDR3 is built from 14 residues. CDR3 nucleotide sequence: TGTGCCAGCAGAGCAGGTTATAGCAATCAGCCCCAGCATTTT. The encoded protein is CASRAGYSNQPQHF.

V usage is TRBV4-2 and J usage is TRBJ1-2; D call uncertain. CDR3 length: 15 amino acids. CDR1 LGHNA and CDR2 YNFKEQ come from the germline V gene. Trimming stripped 0 bases from V and 5 bases from J, with 13 bases between. The chain's CDR3 is CASSQEGSGGYGYTF. In DNA form, the CDR3 reads TGTGCCAGCAGCCAAGAGGGCAGCGGAGGGTATGGCTACACCTTC.

The chain has TRBV5-6 and TRBJ1-2; D gene ambiguous. The V gene lost 4 bases and the J gene lost 5 bases, with 15 bases spanning the gap. CDR1 and CDR2 (germline): SGHDT, YYEEEE. The CDR3 loop spans 14 amino acids. CDR3: CASSPGLEIYGYTF. Written as DNA, the CDR3 is TGTGCCAGCAGCCCAGGACTGGAGATTTATGGCTACACCTTC. The complete variable domain, with remaining parts taken from reference TRBV5-6 and TRBJ1-2, reads DAGVTQSPTHLIKTRGQQVTLRCSPKSGHDTVSWYQQALGQGPQFIFQYYEEEERQRGNFPDRFSGHQFPNYSSELNVNALLLGDSALYLCASSPGLEIYGYTFGSGTRLTVV.